This T cell receptor beta chain was found in a study of technical replicates of blood from four donors (TCRdb year 2017). In the case of this clone: It has no known antigen specificity. One base away there is no much larger clone; base qualities are not given.

Based on the germline V gene, the CDR1 and CDR2 sequences are MNHEY and SVGAGI. V trim: 2 bases; J trim: 4 bases; unmatched bases: 5. The CDR3, from cysteine to phenylalanine, totals 15 residues. Only the CDR3 DNA stays, 45 bases, in frame from base 1. The library was made by the immunoSEQ multiplex PCR assay. Held by TCRdb, this immuneACCESS table contains in-frame sequences only and omits some clones. Under half of the omission traces to an unresolved V gene where checked; the cause of the rest is unknown. The sample table holds tens of thousands of clones, of which 96% were seen once. Together, the top ten hold about 0.41% of the sample.

The sequencing sample was made of T cells isolated from PBMCs. The receptor comes from a human donor in good health. The sequence is built from TRBV6-5 and TRBJ1-5, with 7 junctional bases fitting TRBD1. The nucleotide sequence reads as follows: TGTGCCAGCAGTTACGGTACAGGGGCAAATCAGCCCCAGCATTTT. The encoded protein is CASSYGTGANQPQHF.